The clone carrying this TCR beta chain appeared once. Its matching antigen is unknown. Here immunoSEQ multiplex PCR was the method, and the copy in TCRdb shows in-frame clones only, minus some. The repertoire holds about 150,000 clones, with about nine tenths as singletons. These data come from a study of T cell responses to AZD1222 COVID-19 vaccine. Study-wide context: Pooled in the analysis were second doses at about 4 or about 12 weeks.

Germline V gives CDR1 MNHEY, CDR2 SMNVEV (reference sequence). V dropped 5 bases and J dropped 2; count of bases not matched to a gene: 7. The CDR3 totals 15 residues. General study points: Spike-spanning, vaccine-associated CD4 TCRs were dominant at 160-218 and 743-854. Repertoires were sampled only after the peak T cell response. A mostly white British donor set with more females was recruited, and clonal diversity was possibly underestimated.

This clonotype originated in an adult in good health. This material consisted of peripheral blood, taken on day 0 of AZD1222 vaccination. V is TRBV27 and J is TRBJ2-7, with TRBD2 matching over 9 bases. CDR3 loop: CASSKGAGGPYEQYF. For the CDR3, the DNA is TGTGCCAGCAGTAAAGGGGCGGGAGGGCCCTACGAGCAGTACTTC.